The clone carrying this T cell receptor beta chain was seen at least ten times. Its target is not known. TCR beta CDR3 region amplification was performed from RNA transcripts. The TCR CDR3 was amplified in a first-round RT-PCR using the HTBI primer set. TCRdb passed the multiplex PCR reads through MiXCR, listing each CDR3 protein once. The table records fewer than 650,000 distinct CDR3 sequences, over 35% of them present only once. These data originate in a study of T cells in Graves' hyperthyroidism and ophthalmopathy. The study's findings and limits: Most expanded thyroid clonotypes above 0.001 recurred in blood.

Per the germline V gene, CDR1 is SNHLY and CDR2 is FYNNEI. Trimming removed 8 bases at V and 4 bases at J, with 9 bases between. The CDR3 extends over 11 amino acids. This sequence was found in an adult woman with Graves' disease, either hyperthyroidism or ophthalmopathy (not recorded which). The chain couples TRBV2 to TRBJ2-7; D is possibly TRBD2 (5 bases). The sample was peripheral blood or thyroid tissue (not recorded which). This CDR3 reads CASRETYEQYF. For the CDR3, the DNA is TGTGCCAGCCGGGAAACTTACGAGCAGTACTTC.